The 14 T cell receptor beta chains given below trace back to one sample, sequenced in a study of blood T cells in healthy people across ages. Through a sample-barcoded 5' primer and a J-beta primer mix, a second PCR was run for roughly 6 to 12 cycles. Via MiXCR, TCRdb re-called the 5' RACE reads, giving one row per CDR3 protein. The sample contains about 840,000 distinct CDR3 sequences, about 27% of which appear only once. The same specimen was also included in a second study, on T cells of mothers and their children.

Specimen: blood. Every receptor here comes from a woman aged 40 to 50 in good health.

The chain joins TRBV9 to TRBJ1-1; D is unclear. This CDR3 comprises 14 residues. With 0 bases removed from V and 7 bases from J, the gap between germline ends came to 13 bases. Germline CDR1 SGDLS, CDR2 YYNGEE. Here the CDR3 DNA reads TGTGCCAGCAGCGTAGAGGTAGCTACTAATGAAGCTTTCTTT. It is translated as CASSVEVATNEAFF.

This chain connects TRBV12-3 or TRBV12-4 to TRBJ2-3, with 8 bases that match TRBD1. The CDR3 consists of 15 residues. After removal of 5 bases from V and 4 bases from J, the junction contained 8 bases not matched to a gene. The CDR3 loop reads CASSLGGQGPDTQYF. CDR3 coding DNA: TGTGCCAGCAGTCTTGGCGGACAGGGTCCAGATACGCAGTATTTT.

A few counts support this clonotype. The J gene is TRBJ2-3, the V gene TRBV9; 10 bases fit TRBD2. This CDR3 comprises 17 residues. Trimming cost V 0 bases and J 2 bases; bases outside gene matches: 6. In germline, CDR1 is SGDLS, CDR2 YYNGEE. The CDR3 here is CASSVAGLAGATDTQYF. CDR3 nucleotide sequence: TGTGCCAGCAGCGTAGCTGGGCTAGCGGGGGCCACAGATACGCAGTATTTT.

The genes are TRBV12-3 or TRBV12-4 and TRBJ2-3; a possible D gene is TRBD2 (5 bases). The CDR3 sequence is 15 residues long. V shed 6 bases and J shed 0 bases, with 13 bases lying between them. For the CDR3, the DNA is TGTGCCAGCAGCGCGGGCAGAGTTAGCACAGATACGCAGTATTTT. The encoded protein is CASSAGRVSTDTQYF.

The chain carries TRBV18 and TRBJ2-1; the match to TRBD2 covers 7 bases. This CDR3 contains 14 residues. Germline V CDR1 and CDR2: KGHSH, LQKENI. The V segment lost 3 bases and the J segment 9 bases; nucleotides outside the gene matches: 8. Here the CDR3 reads CASSPNSGEGEQFF. Here the CDR3 DNA reads TGTGCCAGCTCACCTAATTCCGGGGAGGGTGAGCAGTTCTTC.

The CDR3 here is CASSELVGAGSYEQYF. The CDR3 DNA follows: TGTGCCAGCAGTGAATTGGTGGGGGCAGGCTCCTACGAGCAGTACTTC. The V call is TRBV6-1, the J call TRBJ2-7, with TRBD1 as a possible D gene (6 bases). This CDR3 contains 16 residues. Germline loops: CDR1 MNHNS, CDR2 SASEGT. Trimming took off 2 bases at V and 0 bases at J, with 14 bases between the two ends.

This clonotype has at least ten counts. J is TRBJ2-6 and V is TRBV4-3, with D possibly matching TRBD2 (6 bases). The germline V gene encodes CDR1 LGHNA and CDR2 YSLEER. CDR3 length equals 16 residues. Deletions cut 0 bases from V and 4 bases from J, with 10 bases between. CDR3 residues: CASSQDGGTGANVLTF. In DNA form, the CDR3 reads TGCGCCAGCAGCCAAGATGGGGGGACCGGGGCCAACGTCCTGACTTTC.

This clonotype was seen more than once but under ten times. The chain is built from TRBV7-2 and TRBJ2-3; 13 bases fit TRBD2. Germline-derived CDR1 and CDR2 are SGHTA and FQGNSA. After removal of 3 bases from V and 1 base from J, the junction contained 1 base not matched to a gene. The CDR3 loop spans 16 amino acids. This CDR3 reads CASSFTSGGGTDTQYF. In DNA form, the CDR3 reads TGTGCCAGCAGCTTCACTAGCGGGGGGGGCACAGATACGCAGTATTTT.

The genes are TRBV27 and TRBJ1-1; D call uncertain. V lost 2 bases and J 4 bases, leaving 11 bases between the germline ends. The CDR3 loop spans 14 amino acids. Germline lookup yields CDR1 MNHEY and CDR2 SMNVEV (reference sequence). The CDR3 DNA is TGTGCCAGCAGTTTAGGGTACGGGCGCACTGAAGCTTTCTTT. It encodes CASSLGYGRTEAFF.

In its sample, this clonotype was seen many times. The chain uses TRBV6-1 and TRBJ2-6, with D unresolved. Trimming took off 4 bases at V and 1 base at J, with 8 bases between the two ends. The V gene's germline CDR1 is MNHNS and CDR2 SASEGT. The CDR3 totals 15 residues. CDR3 DNA sequence: TGTGCCAGCAGTGGAGTAAATTCTGGGGCCAACGTCCTGACTTTC. It translates to CASSGVNSGANVLTF.

V is TRBV4-2 and J is TRBJ1-1; a possible D gene is TRBD1 (5 bases). CDR1 and CDR2 (germline): LGHNA, YNFKEQ. The CDR3 is 18 residues long. Trimming stripped 5 bases from V and 0 bases from J, with 22 bases between. DNA of the CDR3: TGTGCCAGCAGCGCCGTCCCGGGCCAGGGTAGGATGAACACTGAAGCTTTCTTT. Protein: CASSAVPGQGRMNTEAFF.

The sample holds a few counts of this clonotype. The chain recombines TRBV6-1 with TRBJ1-2, with 7 bases fitting TRBD1. This CDR3 comprises 15 residues. The V gene end was trimmed by 2 bases and the J gene end by 6 bases; junction bases not matched to a gene: 9. In germline, CDR1 is MNHNS, CDR2 SASEGT. The CDR3 reads CASSEFVGGGDGYTF. In DNA, the CDR3 is TGTGCCAGCAGTGAATTCGTGGGAGGGGGCGATGGCTACACCTTC.

This clonotype was recorded a few times. Just one base apart from a much larger clone, this may be a read error. The chain carries TRBV7-8 and TRBJ2-1; TRBD2 matches at 8 bases. The J call could be wrong; TRBJ2-7 is a better fit for the DNA end. CDR3 size: 16 residues. The germline CDR1 and CDR2 sequences are SGHVS and FQNEAQ. The CDR3 sequence is CASSSSGGFSYNEQYF. The CDR3 nucleotides read TGTGCCAGCAGCTCGAGCGGGGGATTCTCCTACAATGAGCAGTACTTC.

A word on this clonotype: A read error is possible here, since a much larger clone lies one base away. CDR3 amino acids: CASRAPDKQFF. In nucleotides, the CDR3 is TGTGCCAGCAGGGCTCCGGATAAGCAGTTCTTC. The chain employs TRBV12-1 and TRBJ2-1. TRBV12-1 represents a pseudogene. The CDR3 consists of 11 residues.